The present T cell receptor (beta chain) was sequenced within a study of blood T cell repertoires in COVID-19. For the study at large: The United States, Italy and Spain supplied acute and convalescent COVID-19 samples. PBMCs, B-cell-depleted T cells, or T cells provided the cDNA or gDNA that made up the material.

Original methodology: How many nucleated cells were present was estimated from reference gene primer amplification. TCRdb's copy holds only in-frame clones and misses some; the assay was immunoSEQ multiplex PCR. That table furnishes V, J and clone size, whereas the DNA furnished D and trimming. This sample has hundreds of thousands of clones, with 82% found just once. V gave up 0 bases and J gave up 2 bases; unmatched junction bases: 2. This CDR3 region has 15 residues. Germline values: CDR1 ENHRY, CDR2 SYGVKD. The chain recombines TRBV10-3 with TRBJ1-1; 8 nucleotides match TRBD1. Sequencing was performed on peripheral blood. This receptor was identified in an elderly woman with active or convalescent COVID-19. The CDR3 region has the DNA TGTGCCATCAGTGAGTCTGGGACAGGTAACACTGAAGCTTTCTTT. Amino acid sequence: CAISESGTGNTEAFF.